The next 27 T cell receptor beta chains were all read from a single sample in a study of T-cell memory formation after mild COVID-19. TCRdb re-analysed the 5' RACE reads in MiXCR, keeping a single row per CDR3 protein. The profile shows about 400,000 distinct CDR3 sequences, about a sixth of them singletons. Sequencing was done on a sample of PBMCs or a T cell subset sorted from them (not recorded which). The receptors stem from a man younger than 35 who had mild COVID-19 (a few samples of this study predate the infection). Cell type and time point are not known.

This clonotype was counted only a few times. This chain joins TRBV6-2 or TRBV6-3 and TRBJ2-7; D is unclear. Trimming took off 7 bases at V and 3 bases at J, with 10 bases between the two ends. Germline lookup yields CDR1 MNHEY and CDR2 SVGEGT. This CDR3 is built from 12 residues. The CDR3 DNA is TGTGCCAGCACCCGGCCGGACTACGAGCAGTACTTC. Translated: CASTRPDYEQYF.

This chain uses TRBV3-1 with TRBJ1-1; no reliable D call. Germline CDR1 LGHDT, CDR2 YNNKEL (reference sequence). This CDR3 comprises 16 residues. The V gene lost 5 bases and the J gene lost 0 bases, with 16 bases spanning the gap. As DNA, the CDR3 is TGTGCCAGCAGCTCCCATCCGACATCCATGAACACTGAAGCTTTCTTT. Translation: CASSSHPTSMNTEAFF.

This clonotype came up a few times. The chain has TRBV18 and TRBJ2-7; maybe TRBD1 (5 bases). In germline, CDR1 is KGHSH, CDR2 LQKENI. With 6 bases removed from V and 3 bases from J, the gap between germline ends came to 24 bases. The length of the CDR3 is 17 residues. CDR3 loop: CASSQQGPTTRLYEQYF. Written as DNA, the CDR3 is TGTGCCAGCTCCCAGCAGGGTCCGACGACTCGACTCTACGAGCAGTACTTC.

V and J are TRBV5-6 and TRBJ2-1; 7 nucleotides align to TRBD1. V gave up 3 bases and J gave up 4 bases; unmatched junction bases: 10. This CDR3 is 16 amino acids long. Germline CDR1 and CDR2: SGHDT and YYEEEE. CDR3 nucleotides: TGTGCCAGCAGCTCTAGGGACAGCAACGTATACAATGAGCAGTTCTTC. It encodes CASSSRDSNVYNEQFF.

The chain joins TRBV15 to TRBJ1-2; 9 bases are shared with TRBD1. After removal of 5 bases from V and 5 bases from J, the junction contained 15 bases not matched to a gene. CDR3 length: 17 amino acids. Germline CDR1 LNHNV, CDR2 YYDKDF (reference sequence). CDR3 DNA: TGTGCCACCAGCCCCCACCCTGGACAGGGGCTGGGTTATGGCTACACCTTC. Amino acids: CATSPHPGQGLGYGYTF.

The V gene is TRBV6-5, the J gene TRBJ2-1, with D hard to call. The V gene's germline CDR1 is MNHEY and CDR2 SVGAGI. V shed 2 bases and J shed 8 bases, with 16 bases lying between them. This CDR3 spans 15 amino acids. DNA of the CDR3: TGTGCCAGCAGTTACCGGCCCCGTTCGTCCCATGAGCAGTTCTTC. Protein sequence: CASSYRPRSSHEQFF.

The V call is TRBV9, the J call TRBJ2-1, with D possibly being TRBD1 or TRBD2 (5 bases each). V lost 3 bases to trimming and J lost 6 bases, with 13 bases between them. The CDR3 has 14 residues. The germline V gene encodes CDR1 SGDLS and CDR2 YYNGEE. CDR3 sequence: CASSARGQGNEQFF. The CDR3 region has the DNA TGTGCCAGCAGCGCAAGAGGGCAGGGCAATGAGCAGTTCTTC.

A few counts support this clonotype. The chain couples TRBV5-1 to TRBJ2-3; no clear D gene. This CDR3 is built from 16 residues. Germline CDR1 and CDR2: SGHRS and YFSETQ. The germline V and J ends were trimmed by 0 bases and 2 bases, with 13 bases remaining between them. Written as DNA, the CDR3 is TGCGCCAGCAGCTTGGCCTGGGCAGACCCCACAGATACGCAGTATTTT. This sequence encodes CASSLAWADPTDTQYF.

In this sample, this clonotype turned up many times. This chain uses TRBV3-1 with TRBJ2-3, with unresolved D. The V gene's germline CDR1 is LGHDT and CDR2 YNNKEL (reference sequence). The length of the CDR3 is 14 residues. V lost 1 base to trimming and J lost 4 bases, with 9 bases between them. DNA for the CDR3: TGTGCCAGCAGCCAAGGGTTGAGCTCAGATACGCAGTATTTT. Amino acid sequence: CASSQGLSSDTQYF.

This clonotype was observed a few times. The rearrangement links TRBV11-2 to TRBJ1-2, with TRBD1 identical over 8 bases. CDR3 length: 16 residues. The germline gives CDR1 SGHAT, CDR2 FQNNGV. Germline trimming cut 3 bases from V and 1 base from J; bases unmatched to any gene: 7. The CDR3 DNA reads TGTGCCAGCAGCTTGGGGACAGGAAGAATTAACTATGGCTACACCTTC. Translated: CASSLGTGRINYGYTF.

This sequence joins TRBV25-1 and TRBJ2-2; D unclear. The CDR3 covers 15 residues. Per the germline V gene, CDR1 is MGHDK and CDR2 is SYGVNS. The V and J ends lost 6 bases and 1 base respectively, with 12 bases between them. This CDR3 reads CASSGYDRNTGELFF. For the CDR3, the DNA is TGTGCCAGCAGCGGGTACGACCGGAACACCGGGGAGCTGTTTTTT.

The chain is built from TRBV7-8 and TRBJ1-4, with 7 bases aligning to TRBD1. CDR3 length: 15 amino acids. V was pared by 4 bases and J by 2 bases, with 4 bases of the junction left unmatched. Germline-derived CDR1 and CDR2 are SGHVS and FQNEAQ. In nucleotides, the CDR3 is TGTGCCAGCAGCTCGACAGGGTGGACTAATGAAAAACTGTTTTTT. Translated: CASSSTGWTNEKLFF.

The chain carries TRBV7-2 and TRBJ2-3, with D unclear. The CDR3 length is 13 residues. Deletions cut 10 bases from V and 6 bases from J, with 17 bases between. In germline, CDR1 is SGHTA, CDR2 FQGNSA. CDR3 in amino acids: CATGRSLVDTQYF. The CDR3, as DNA: TGTGCCACCGGACGGTCGTTGGTGGATACGCAGTATTTT.

The chain links TRBV9 to TRBJ2-1; the D is unclear. The germline V gene has CDR1 SGDLS and CDR2 YYNGEE. The germline V and J ends were trimmed by 7 bases and 3 bases, with 11 bases remaining between them. This CDR3 region has 13 residues. The CDR3 is CASGDSLYNEQFF. The CDR3 DNA follows: TGTGCCAGCGGCGACTCTCTCTACAATGAGCAGTTCTTC.

The rearrangement joins TRBV11-2 to TRBJ2-3; 7 bases are shared with TRBD2. J lost 9 bases, V lost 4 bases, and 4 bases had no gene match. Germline V CDR1 and CDR2: SGHAT, FQNNGV. The CDR3 totals 12 residues. CDR3 protein: CASSWTRRTQYF. The DNA for the CDR3 is TGTGCCAGCAGCTGGACTAGAAGAACGCAGTATTTT. The variable domain in full, completed from reference TRBV11-2 and TRBJ2-3, reads EAGVAQSPRYKIIEKRQSVAFWCNPISGHATLYWYQQILGQGPKLLIQFQNNGVVDDSQLPKDRFSAERLKGVDSTLKIQPAKLEDSAVYLCASSWTRRTQYFGPGTRLTVL.

The table lists this clonotype with a few counts. The chain uses TRBV19 and TRBJ1-1; 8 positions match TRBD1. CDR1 and CDR2 (germline): LNHDA, SQIVND (reference sequence). This CDR3 has 13 residues. Germline trimming cut 6 bases from V and 3 bases from J; bases unmatched to any gene: 3. CDR3 loop: CASSEDRDTEAFF. CDR3 in DNA: TGTGCCAGTAGCGAGGACAGGGACACTGAAGCTTTCTTT. Variable domain in full (rest from reference TRBV19 and TRBJ1-1): DGGITQSPKYLFRKEGQNVTLSCEQNLNHDAMYWYRQDPGQGLRLIYYSQIVNDFQKGDIAEGYSVSREKKESFPLTVTSAQKNPTAFYLCASSEDRDTEAFFGQGTRLTVV.

The chain is built from TRBV5-1 and TRBJ2-3; TRBD2 might be the D (5 bases). V shed 0 bases and J shed 0 bases, with 17 bases lying between them. This CDR3 has 18 amino acids. Looked up from germline, CDR1 is SGHRS and CDR2 is YFSETQ. The DNA of the CDR3 is TGCGCCAGCAGCTTGGTTATTTCGGCTAGCCCGAGCACAGATACGCAGTATTTT. Residues: CASSLVISASPSTDTQYF.

The chain couples TRBV7-9 to TRBJ1-6; D ambiguous. This CDR3 region has 15 residues. V was shortened by 6 bases and J by 8 bases, with 17 bases between the two germline ends. Germline CDR1 reads SEHNR; CDR2 reads FQNEAQ (reference sequence). The CDR3 DNA reads TGTGCCAGCAGTGGGGAAGGGAATCACCATTCACCCCTCCACTTT. Translating it yields CASSGEGNHHSPLHF. The complete variable domain, with remaining parts taken from reference TRBV7-9 and TRBJ1-6, reads DTGVSQNPRHKITKRGQNVTFRCDPISEHNRLYWYRQTLGQGPEFLTYFQNEAQLEKSRLLSDRFSAERPKGSFSTLEIQRTEQGDSAMYLCASSGEGNHHSPLHFGNGTRLTVT.

The chain uses TRBV18 and TRBJ2-2; D unclear. This CDR3 spans 15 amino acids. The germline V gene has CDR1 KGHSH and CDR2 LQKENI. Trimming cost V 3 bases and J 0 bases, with 8 bases left between them. The CDR3: CASSPPRPNTGELFF. Here the CDR3 DNA reads TGTGCCAGCTCACCCCCCAGACCGAACACCGGGGAGCTGTTTTTT.

This clonotype was detected only a few times. This rearrangement joins TRBV6-5 to TRBJ1-2; 8 bases fit TRBD1. The CDR3 spans 13 residues. V lost 5 bases, J lost 7 bases, and 6 bases stayed unmatched. Germline CDR1 MNHEY, CDR2 SVGAGI. CDR3 sequence (DNA): TGTGCCAGCAGTCGACAGGGGTCGAGTGGCTACACCTTC. This encodes CASSRQGSSGYTF.

This clonotype was seen many times. The gene calls are TRBV7-2 and TRBJ2-7; 10 nucleotides agree with TRBD2. The germline gives CDR1 SGHTA, CDR2 FQGNSA. The CDR3 runs to 14 residues. J gave up 9 bases and V 2 bases, and 7 bases lay outside the gene matches. The CDR3 reads CASSLRAGGPRQYF. The DNA for the CDR3 is TGTGCCAGCAGCTTAAGAGCGGGGGGGCCGCGGCAGTACTTC.

The chain couples TRBV27 to TRBJ2-7, with no clear D. V lost 7 bases and J 2 bases, leaving 0 bases between the germline ends. The CDR3 totals 9 residues. Germline values: CDR1 MNHEY, CDR2 SMNVEV (reference sequence). The CDR3 spells CASTYEQYV. The CDR3 coding sequence is TGTGCCAGCACCTACGAGCAGTACGTC.

The chain employs TRBV7-9 and TRBJ2-2, with D perhaps matching TRBD2 (5 bases). The CDR3 is 16 amino acids. Germline V gene lookup returns CDR1 SEHNR and CDR2 FQNEAQ (reference sequence). Trimming stripped 0 bases from V and 6 bases from J, with 14 bases between. In DNA, the CDR3 is TGTGCCAGCAGCTTAGCACCGGCTAGCCCCCCCGGGGAGCTGTTTTTT. Translation: CASSLAPASPPGELFF.

The V and J genes are TRBV7-2 and TRBJ1-1; TRBD1 might be the D (5 bases). The CDR3 consists of 11 residues. Trimming pared 6 bases from V and 6 bases from J, leaving 8 bases between. CDR1 and CDR2 (germline): SGHTA, FQGNSA. DNA of the CDR3: TGTGCCAGCAGGTGGGGACCTGAAGCTTTCTTT. Its protein product is CASRWGPEAFF.

This clonotype came up many times. The V call is TRBV5-6, the J call TRBJ2-2, with TRBD2 matching over 15 bases. Trimming cost V 4 bases and J 8 bases; bases outside gene matches: 6. The CDR3 runs to 16 residues. Germline CDR1 reads SGHDT; CDR2 reads YYEEEE. The DNA of the CDR3 is TGTGCCAGCAGCCGATGGACTAGCGGGGGGGCAGGGGAGCTGTTTTTT. Protein sequence: CASSRWTSGGAGELFF.

CDR3 protein: CASSYGVTGEYTDTQYF. The CDR3 nucleotides read TGTGCCAGCAGCTACGGGGTGACAGGGGAATACACAGATACGCAGTATTTT. The chain has TRBV6-6 and TRBJ2-3; 8 bases align to TRBD1. V dropped 6 bases and J dropped 2; count of bases not matched to a gene: 13. CDR3 length: 17 residues. Germline values: CDR1 MNHNY, CDR2 SVGAGI (reference sequence).

The chain carries TRBV4-3 and TRBJ2-2, with D hard to call. The CDR3 covers 14 residues. V dropped 3 bases and J dropped 1 base, with 6 bases sitting between them. Germline CDR1 LGHNA, CDR2 YSLEER. The CDR3 reads CASSHSENTGELFF. CDR3 DNA: TGCGCCAGCAGCCATTCTGAGAACACCGGGGAGCTGTTTTTT.